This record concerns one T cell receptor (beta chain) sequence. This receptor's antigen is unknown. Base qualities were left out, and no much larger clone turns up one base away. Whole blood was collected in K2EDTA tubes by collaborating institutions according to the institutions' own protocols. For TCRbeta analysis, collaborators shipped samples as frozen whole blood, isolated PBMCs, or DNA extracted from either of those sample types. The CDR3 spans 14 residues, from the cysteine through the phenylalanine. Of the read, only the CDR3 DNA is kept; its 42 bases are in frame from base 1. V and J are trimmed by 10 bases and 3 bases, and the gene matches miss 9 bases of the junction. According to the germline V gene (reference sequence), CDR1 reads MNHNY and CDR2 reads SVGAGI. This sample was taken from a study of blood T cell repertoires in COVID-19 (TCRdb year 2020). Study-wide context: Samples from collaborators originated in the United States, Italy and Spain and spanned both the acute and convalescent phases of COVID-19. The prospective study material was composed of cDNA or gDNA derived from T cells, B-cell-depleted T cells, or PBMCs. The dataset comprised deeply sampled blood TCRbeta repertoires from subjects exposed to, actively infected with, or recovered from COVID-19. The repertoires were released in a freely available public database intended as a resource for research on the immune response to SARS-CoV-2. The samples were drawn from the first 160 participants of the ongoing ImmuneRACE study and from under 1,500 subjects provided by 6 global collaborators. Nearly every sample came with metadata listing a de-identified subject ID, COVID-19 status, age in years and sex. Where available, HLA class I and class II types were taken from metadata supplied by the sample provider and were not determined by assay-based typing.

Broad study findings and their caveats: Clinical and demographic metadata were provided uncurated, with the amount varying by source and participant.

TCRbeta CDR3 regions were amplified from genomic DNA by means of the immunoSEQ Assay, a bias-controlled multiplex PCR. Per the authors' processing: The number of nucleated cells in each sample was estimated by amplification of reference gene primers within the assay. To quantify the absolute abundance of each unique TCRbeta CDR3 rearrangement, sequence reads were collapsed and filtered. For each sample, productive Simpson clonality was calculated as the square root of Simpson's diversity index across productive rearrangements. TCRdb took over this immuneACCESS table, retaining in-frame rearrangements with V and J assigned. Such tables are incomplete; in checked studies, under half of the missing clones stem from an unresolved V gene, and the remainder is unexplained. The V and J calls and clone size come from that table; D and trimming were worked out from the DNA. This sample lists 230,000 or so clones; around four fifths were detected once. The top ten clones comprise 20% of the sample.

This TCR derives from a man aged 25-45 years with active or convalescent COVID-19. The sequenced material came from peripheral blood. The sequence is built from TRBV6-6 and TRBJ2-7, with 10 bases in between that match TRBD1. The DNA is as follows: TGTGCCACCTTGCCGGGACAGGGGATCTACGAGCAGTACTTC. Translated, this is CATLPGQGIYEQYF.